These 10 T cell receptor beta chains share one sample of origin, sequenced in a study of CD8 T cells in Susac syndrome. Random hexamers were used to reverse transcribe an amount of roughly 0.5 to 1 ug RNA. TCRdb fed the immunoSEQ multiplex PCR reads into MiXCR, producing one record per CDR3 protein. There are approximately 120,000 distinct CDR3 sequences in the sample; over 90% occur only once, and over 0.3% lies in the top ten. The specimen was CD8+ T cells from PBMCs. The receptors were gathered from a human donor with multiple sclerosis.

DNA of the CDR3: TGCAGTGCTAGAGCGTCCACAGGGGTAAGAGGAGATACGCAGTATTTT. Translated, it gives CSARASTGVRGDTQYF. This sequence joins TRBV20-1 and TRBJ2-3; TRBD1 matches 7 bases. Trimming took 1 base from V and 5 from J; bases not matched to a gene: 12. Germline CDR1 and CDR2: DFQATT and SNEGSKA (reference sequence). The CDR3 length is 16 residues.

In its sample, this clonotype was seen once. The chain joins TRBV20-1 to TRBJ2-5, with a possible D match to TRBD2 (5 bases). Germline CDR1 and CDR2: DFQATT and SNEGSKA (reference sequence). The CDR3 loop spans 15 amino acids. V shed 2 bases and J shed 1 base, with 14 bases lying between them. The CDR3, as DNA: TGCAGTGCTAGAAACCTACTAGAGGTCCAAGAGACCCAGTACTTC. The encoded protein is CSARNLLEVQETQYF.

The chain combines TRBV7-9 with TRBJ2-1, with TRBD2 identical over 9 bases. V shed 3 bases and J 6 bases; nucleotides not matched to a gene: 3. Looked up from germline, CDR1 is SEHNR and CDR2 is FQNEAQ (reference sequence). CDR3 length: 14 amino acids. The CDR3 loop is CASSLGLAPNEQFF. The CDR3 region has the DNA TGTGCCAGCAGCTTGGGACTAGCCCCCAATGAGCAGTTCTTC.

The chain employs TRBV9 and TRBJ2-1; the match to TRBD2 covers 11 bases. With 7 bases clipped from V and 6 bases from J, the junction kept 15 bases outside the gene matches. Germline values: CDR1 SGDLS, CDR2 YYNGEE. CDR3 size: 17 residues. This CDR3 is CASGASGRKLLINEQFF. The CDR3 bases are TGTGCCAGCGGGGCTAGCGGGAGGAAACTCTTGATCAATGAGCAGTTCTTC.

The chain couples TRBV15 to TRBJ2-4; 8 nucleotides match TRBD1. With 0 bases clipped from V and 0 bases from J, the junction kept 7 bases outside the gene matches. The CDR3 contains 18 residues. CDR1 and CDR2 from the germline V gene are LNHNV and YYDKDF (reference sequence). The CDR3 here is CATSRERGRGRAKNIQYF. The CDR3 coding sequence is TGTGCCACCAGCAGAGAGCGGGGCAGGGGGCGAGCCAAAAACATTCAGTACTTC.

CDR3 DNA: TGTGCCAGCAGTCGGCGGGGGTCCCTAGGCTCCTACGAGCAGTACTTC. Protein: CASSRRGSLGSYEQYF. The rearrangement uses TRBV5-4 and TRBJ2-7; TRBD2 matches 7 bases. Per the germline V gene, CDR1 is SGHNT and CDR2 is YYREEE (reference sequence). The CDR3 covers 16 residues. The J segment lost 0 bases and the V segment lost 5 bases, leaving 11 bases of the junction unmatched.

This chain uses TRBV9 with TRBJ2-1; 7 bases are a match to TRBD1. V trimming: 4 bases; J trimming: 2 bases; junction bases outside the gene matches: 6. This CDR3 has 15 residues. CDR1 and CDR2 (germline): SGDLS, YYNGEE. The CDR3 bases are TGTGCCAGCAGCCCCAAGGGACAGACCTACAATGAGCAGTTCTTC. Translated: CASSPKGQTYNEQFF.

CDR3 sequence reads: CASRDSFDKNIQYF. CDR3 DNA sequence: TGTGCCAGCAGGGACAGCTTCGACAAAAACATTCAGTACTTC. The V and J genes are TRBV12-3 or TRBV12-4 and TRBJ2-4, with D possibly being TRBD1 (6 bases). This CDR3 has 14 amino acids. Deletions cut 6 bases from V and 3 bases from J, with 12 bases between.

Here the CDR3 DNA reads TGTGCCAGCAGCCCAGGGGGGACGTCTGAAGCTTTCTTT. The encoded protein is CASSPGGTSEAFF. J is TRBJ1-1 and V is TRBV9; 7 nucleotides align to TRBD1. The CDR3 covers 13 residues. The junction had 6 bases not matched to a gene; V was cut back by 4 bases and J by 6 bases. Germline V gene lookup returns CDR1 SGDLS and CDR2 YYNGEE.

The chain is built from TRBV4-1 and TRBJ2-2; 8 bases are shared with TRBD2. CDR1 and CDR2 from the germline V gene are MGHRA and YSYEKL. Trimming cost V 3 bases and J 5 bases; bases outside gene matches: 5. The length of the CDR3 is 15 residues. The CDR3 reads CASSHVAGRTGELFF. CDR3 sequence (DNA): TGCGCCAGCAGCCACGTAGCGGGGAGGACCGGGGAGCTGTTTTTT.